This T cell receptor (beta chain) was captured in a study of shared clonotypes between healthy human individuals (dated by TCRdb to about 2020). Notes on the research overall: The cohort included a few men and two women between 18 and 49 years of age. Per donor, three plates each were used for CD4 naive and CD4 memory, two for CD8 naive, and one for CD8 memory. To estimate repertoire size and how much clonotype sharing occurs between individuals, the study deeply sequenced the blood TCR repertoires of several healthy adults. Libraries were prepared and TCR repertoires were sequenced by different laboratories using diverse techniques, in order to increase sequencing depth and limit assay-specific biases. Each donor's leukapheresis produced roughly between roughly 0.94 and 9.5 billion PBMCs.

Healthy HIV-negative adults with no recently reported acute infections or vaccinations were included as donors. Only Caucasian adults living in Nashville, Tennessee, USA were represented among the donors. CD4+ T cells were enriched through magnetic negative selection, after which naive cells were positively selected on CD45RA and the remaining negative fraction served as the memory subset. Blood was obtained by leukapheresis, after which PBMCs were separated by Ficoll-Histopaque density gradient centrifugation and cryopreserved in liquid nitrogen vapor phase. Analytical flow cytometry was used to check the purity and quantity of every magnetically sorted T cell population. From each sorted fraction, genomic DNA was isolated and quantified by UV absorbance on a Nanodrop 2000c. What the study reported, not specific to this receptor: Pairwise subsampling indicated that sequencing depth was expected to affect the degree of clonotype sharing among donors. Sampling was restricted to blood, and TCR repertoires in tissue are likely to differ from TCR repertoires in blood. Naive subsets generally had larger estimated clonotype richness than memory subsets did. Compared with non-shared clonotypes, clonotypes shared by all four sorted-subset donors had higher generation probabilities. Incomplete sequencing was indicated by rarefaction of sorted-subset datasets, despite the large sequencing depth. Sharing across a few donors was observed for about 4.8% of naive CD4, around 3.5% of naive CD8, over 2% of memory CD4, and around 0.42% of memory CD8 clonotypes. The genetic and exposure-history diversity represented was limited by the small number of donors.

Using the deep immunoSEQ assay, TCR CDR3 regions were amplified from genomic DNA by multiplex PCR. Extracted genomic DNA from each cell subset was spread evenly across all wells of several immunoSEQ 96-well plates, with each plate serving as a replicate. For sorted subsets, 150 to 250 ng of genomic DNA, equivalent to around 30,000 T cell genomes, went into each replicate PCR. Purified libraries were measured with a Qubit 3.0 fluorometer, size-checked on a Bioanalyzer 2100, and measured again with the KAPA Library Quantification kit. Every immunoSEQ 96-well plate was sequenced on a dedicated single-read 150-cycle Illumina NextSeq 550 flow cell. From the authors' description of their analysis: Because the immunoSEQ output held only junctional sequences and lacked quality scores, the filtering could not match the filtering applied to full-length reads. To assign V/J genes and CDR3, sequences were annotated using PyIR, a Python wrapper for IgBLAST v1.9, with IMGT germline references. Any read was removed if the V/J assignment was weak (E-value above 1e-6), the CDR3 was missing, or the read contained stop codons, out-of-frame junctions, or ambiguous translated residues. A V3J clonotype was defined by an identical inferred V gene, J gene, and CDR3 amino acid sequence. To compute the percentage overlap between repertoires, the number of shared unique clonotypes was divided by the size of the smaller repertoire. Richness of each repertoire was evaluated using RTK rarefaction, the Chao1 estimator, and Recon v2.1 estimates of unobserved clonotypes. Generation probabilities were computed with OLGA for all TCRbeta clonotypes obtained by the gDNA method from a few donors. TCRdb obtained this table from immuneACCESS and retained in-frame rearrangements with V and J assigned. These tables miss some clones; where compared with another copy, unresolved V genes account for less than half of the shortfall, and the remainder is unexplained. Clonal size and the V and J genes are those of that table, whereas D and trimming came from the DNA. Across this sample there are a few million clones, with around 90% seen only once. Roughly 0.15% of the sample is taken by the ten largest.

On this clone itself: The specificity of this receptor is unknown. Base qualities are missing; no much larger clone stands one base away.

The V end loses 2 bases and the J end loses 2 bases, and a stretch of 16 bases separates them. CDR1 and CDR2 were assigned from the germline V gene as MNHEY and SVGAGI. Including cysteine and phenylalanine, the CDR3 has 16 amino acids. The DNA shown is the 48-base CDR3, in frame from base 1. The clonotype was recovered from a man between 18 and 35 years old in good health. The sample taken for sequencing was naive CD4+ T cells sorted from blood. What this sample's cell subset or site label stands for: CD45RA+ positively selected. The chain uses TRBV6-5 and TRBJ2-7, with a tentative D gene TRBD1 over 5 matching bases. The DNA sequence is given as TGTGCCAGCAGTTACGGGGTAGGTACAGGAGCCTACGAGCAGTACTTC. This is translated as CASSYGVGTGAYEQYF.